This T cell receptor beta chain was recovered during a study of shared clonotypes between healthy human individuals. Trimming removed 2 bases from V and 6 bases from J; junction bases left unmatched: 8. Germline assignment: CDR1 MNHNY and CDR2 SVGAGI (reference sequence). CDR3 length equals 16 residues. TCRdb's copy holds only in-frame clones and misses some; the assay was immunoSEQ multiplex PCR. The sample lists around 350,000 clones, less than 75% occurring once. The clonotype was recovered from a man aged 30-40 years in good health. Sequencing input: memory CD4+ T cells sorted from blood. Specified subset: CD45RA-negative fraction. The chain is built from TRBV6-6 and TRBJ2-1, with TRBD1 identical over 9 bases. In nucleotides, the CDR3 is TGTGCCAGCAGTTACCAAGGACAGGGGTTGCTCAATGAGCAGTTCTTC. It translates to CASSYQGQGLLNEQFF.